This T cell receptor beta chain was identified in a study of blood T cells in healthy people across ages. Looking at the study overall: About one barcoded beta molecule per two T cells was captured by template switching. Whole-study results and caveats: Roughly linearly, TCR beta diversity per million T cells fell as age increased.

It was with a sample-barcoded 5' primer and a J-beta primer mix that a second PCR of roughly 7 to 12 cycles was run. All cDNA molecules were each tagged by a template-switch adaptor with 12 random nucleotides. TCRdb called the 5' RACE reads again in MiXCR, with one record for every CDR3 protein. The sample records about 1.1 million distinct CDR3 sequences, more than 30% being singletons. Germline V gene data show CDR1 as ENHRY and CDR2 as SYGVKD. J was trimmed by 6 bases and V by 5 bases; bases with no gene match: 7. The CDR3 runs 14 residues. This clonotype was counted many times. Its specificity is unknown.

This chain links TRBV10-3 with TRBJ2-7; TRBD1 matches at 10 bases. The source is a man younger than 35 in good health. Source material: blood. The CDR3 loop reads CAISPGTGVGEQYF. DNA for the CDR3: TGTGCCATCAGTCCCGGGACAGGGGTCGGCGAGCAGTACTTC.